The clone carrying this TCR beta chain was detected ten times or more. The antigen is undetermined. The sample comes from a study of identical twins. In TCRdb, the 5' RACE reads were re-called with MiXCR into one record per CDR3 protein. The sample carries over 200,000 distinct CDR3 sequences, around a tenth recorded once. Findings and caveats of the study: Where out-of-frame alpha sequences were twin-shared, they showed excess low generation probability.

Trimming at V came to 8 bases and at J to 6 bases, leaving 6 bases not matched to a gene. CDR3 length: 13 residues. Sample: memory (CD45RO+) T cells sorted from blood. The clonotype comes from a woman between 18 and 30 years old in good health. V is TRBV12-3 or TRBV12-4 and J is TRBJ1-5, with 8 bases aligning to TRBD1. The CDR3 DNA reads as TGTGCCAGCCGGATACAGGGGGGTCAGCCCCAGCATTTT. Amino acids: CASRIQGGQPQHF.